This passage covers 16 T cell receptor beta chains from one sample sequenced in a study of blood T cell repertoires in COVID-19. Repertoires were generated with immunoSEQ multiplex PCR, while TCRdb's copy carries only in-frame clones and drops some. The sample includes 200,000 to 250,000 clones, about nine tenths of them seen just once. Sequencing was carried out using PBMCs or T cells enriched from blood (not recorded which). The receptors shown here come from a woman between 40 and 50 years old with acute COVID-19.

The chain carries TRBV4-3 and TRBJ1-2; possibly TRBD1 for D (6 bases). CDR1 is LGHNA, CDR2 YSLEER, per germline. V was pared by 2 bases and J by 6 bases, with 13 bases between. The CDR3 consists of 14 residues. This CDR3 is CASSQLDSLDGYTF. The CDR3 nucleotides are TGCGCCAGCAGCCAACTGGACAGCTTGGATGGCTACACCTTC.

V usage is TRBV4-1 and J usage is TRBJ1-1; D is unresolved. The ends were cut back, 2 bases at V and 1 base at J, with 8 bases in the middle. The CDR3 covers 14 residues. Looked up from germline, CDR1 is MGHRA and CDR2 is YSYEKL. The CDR3, as DNA: TGCGCCAGCAGCCAATGGCGGGAGAACACTGAAGCTTTCTTT. This translates into CASSQWRENTEAFF.

The V and J genes are TRBV5-4 and TRBJ2-5, with 9 positions matching TRBD2. Germline-derived CDR1 and CDR2 are SGHNT and YYREEE (reference sequence). CDR3 length: 18 residues. With V trimmed by 1 base and J by 9 bases, 19 bases remained unmatched. The CDR3 spells CASSLKLVAGDHLGAQYF. In DNA form, the CDR3 reads TGTGCCAGCAGCTTGAAGTTGGTAGCGGGGGACCATCTGGGGGCCCAGTACTTC.

The chain has TRBV12-3 or TRBV12-4 and TRBJ1-6; D is unresolved. CDR3 size: 12 residues. V was shortened by 6 bases and J by 10 bases, with 10 bases between the two germline ends. The CDR3 nucleotides are TGTGCCAGCAGCTCCCCTCCCTCACCCCTCCACTTT. It yields the protein CASSSPPSPLHF.

The chain has TRBV2 and TRBJ1-1, with D unclear. Germline lookup yields CDR1 SNHLY and CDR2 FYNNEI. Trimming removed 5 bases from V and 5 bases from J, with 9 bases in between. This CDR3 contains 12 residues. The CDR3 spells CASSYGGTEAFF. The CDR3 coding sequence is TGTGCCAGCAGTTACGGAGGGACTGAAGCTTTCTTT.

The rearrangement uses TRBV5-1 and TRBJ1-4; TRBD1 is a possible D gene (5 bases). Trimming cost V 4 bases and J 7 bases, with 20 bases left between them. This CDR3 is built from 16 residues. The germline CDR1 and CDR2 sequences are SGHRS and YFSETQ. DNA for the CDR3: TGCGCCAGCAGCCCCGGGTCCCCAGGGTTGGGTGAAAAACTGTTTTTT. The encoded protein is CASSPGSPGLGEKLFF.

The J gene is TRBJ1-2, the V gene TRBV7-9; tentative D call: TRBD1 (6 bases). Germline V CDR1 and CDR2: SEHNR, FQNEAQ (reference sequence). The CDR3 has 13 amino acids. Trimming cost V 2 bases and J 7 bases, with 11 bases left between them. In nucleotides, the CDR3 is TGTGCCAGCAGCTTATGGACAGTTGGTGGCTACACCTTC. Protein product: CASSLWTVGGYTF.

CDR3 DNA sequence: TGTGCCAGCAGTTACTCGCCAGGGGGCGGCTACACCTTC. This codes for CASSYSPGGGYTF. This chain connects TRBV6-5 to TRBJ1-2, with 8 nucleotides matching TRBD1. The length of the CDR3 is 13 residues. The germline CDR1 and CDR2 sequences are MNHEY and SVGAGI. Losses at the gene ends were 0 bases for V and 8 bases for J; bases not matched to a gene: 2.

The chain combines TRBV3-1 (or the pseudogene TRBV3-2) with TRBJ1-1, with D uncertain. V lost 1 base, J lost 4 bases, and 13 bases lay in between. From germline, CDR1 is LGHDT and CDR2 YNNKEL (reference sequence). The CDR3 has 15 residues. CDR3 loop: CASSQGEGRGTEAFF. The DNA for the CDR3 is TGTGCCAGCAGCCAAGGAGAAGGCCGGGGCACTGAAGCTTTCTTT.

This chain connects TRBV4-1 to TRBJ1-1, with 7 bases identical to TRBD1. V shed 1 base and J 5 bases; nucleotides not matched to a gene: 7. Looked up from germline, CDR1 is MGHRA and CDR2 is YSYEKL. CDR3 length: 15 residues. The CDR3 here is CASSQGAGGGTEAFF. CDR3 coding DNA: TGCGCCAGCAGCCAAGGAGCAGGGGGAGGTACTGAAGCTTTCTTT.

This chain joins TRBV27 and TRBJ1-2, with unresolved D. Germline-derived CDR1 and CDR2 are MNHEY and SMNVEV (reference sequence). This CDR3 is 14 amino acids long. V was shortened by 2 bases and J by 1 base, with 8 bases between the two germline ends. The CDR3 sequence is CASSLAGFNYGYTF. The DNA of the CDR3 is TGTGCCAGCAGTTTAGCAGGATTTAACTATGGCTACACCTTC.

The chain links TRBV5-1 to TRBJ1-1; 7 nucleotides match TRBD1. This CDR3 spans 12 amino acids. V trimming: 7 bases; J trimming: 5 bases; junction bases outside the gene matches: 5. CDR1 SGHRS and CDR2 YFSETQ come from the germline V gene. The CDR3 coding sequence is TGCGCCAGCCATCACAGGGGAACTGAAGCTTTCTTT. Protein product: CASHHRGTEAFF.

CDR3 DNA sequence: TGTGCCAGCAGCTCCTTTGAAGAATTCACAGGGACGAACACTGAAGCTTTCTTT. This gives the protein CASSSFEEFTGTNTEAFF. V and J are TRBV7-9 and TRBJ1-1; tentatively, D is TRBD1 (6 bases). The V end was cut by 4 bases, the J end by 1 base, with 22 bases between. CDR1 is SEHNR, CDR2 FQNEAQ, per germline (reference sequence). CDR3 length: 18 residues.

There are a few counts of this clone. V usage is TRBV19 and J usage is TRBJ1-6; D is undetermined. In germline, CDR1 is LNHDA, CDR2 SQIVND (reference sequence). There are 16 residues in the CDR3. Trimming stripped 6 bases from V and 8 bases from J, with 20 bases between. DNA for the CDR3: TGTGCCAGTAGGCTGAGTGGGCCGCGTAACCATTCACCCCTCCACTTT. Translation gives CASRLSGPRNHSPLHF.

On this clone: Other DNA sequences of this sample code for an identical CDR3. The rearrangement links TRBV19 to TRBJ1-5; weak D call: TRBD1 (5 bases). V was pared by 1 base and J by 2 bases, with 9 bases between. CDR3 size: 15 residues. Germline CDR1 and CDR2: LNHDA and SQIVND (reference sequence). The CDR3 DNA follows: TGTGCCAGTAGTATAGGCACAGGAGGCAATCAGCCCCAGCATTTT. Amino acids: CASSIGTGGNQPQHF.

V gene TRBV19 combines with J gene TRBJ2-7, with 8 bases identical to TRBD1. Losses at the gene ends were 4 bases for V and 3 bases for J; bases not matched to a gene: 2. Germline V gives CDR1 LNHDA, CDR2 SQIVND (reference sequence). This CDR3 spans 13 amino acids. The CDR3 spells CASSKGQGYEQYF. The CDR3 coding sequence is TGTGCCAGTAGTAAAGGACAGGGCTACGAGCAGTACTTC.